This T cell receptor beta chain was captured by sequencing in a study of tumor-infiltrating lymphocytes in primary liver carcinoma. The study, taken as a whole, reports: Less overlap was seen in tumor-adjacent and tumor-blood pairs than in tumor region pairs. Tumors carried a top-250-clone fraction significantly exceeding that of blood (p = 0.039).

From 500 ng of total RNA, TCR beta-specific cDNA was reverse-transcribed using a constant-region primer. Slightly modified ARM-PCR served as the procedure for the TCR beta libraries. These libraries came from three rounds of nested multiplex PCR. PCR rounds one and two used TRBV1-TRBV30 forward primers with a C-beta reverse primer for around 9 cycles each. TCRdb re-called the multiplex PCR reads through MiXCR, storing one row per CDR3 protein. The table records about 190,000 distinct CDR3 sequences, around 81% of them present only once. Concerning this clonotype itself: Antigen specificity is unknown. A much larger clone lies one base from this, so it may be a read error. The CDR3 end shows no conserved phenylalanine or tryptophan, and so a read error is likely.

From about 20-30 mg of unsorted bulk tissue, DNA and RNA were co-extracted together. Subjects presented with primary liver carcinoma managed by surgical resection. Five separate regions per tumor were sampled. V was trimmed by 0 bases and J by 6 bases, leaving 16 bases between them. From germline, CDR1 is SGHRS and CDR2 YFSETQ. The CDR3 length is 15 residues. J is TRBJ2-7 and V is TRBV5-1, with D maybe TRBD2 (8 bases). This clonotype was obtained from a middle-aged man with primary liver carcinoma and hepatitis B virus infection. Source material: tumor tissue from primary liver carcinoma. CDR3 bases: TGCGCCAGCAGCTTGGTGGCAGGGGGGACTAGCGAGCAGTACTTA. It translates to CASSLVAGGTSEQYL.